The clone carrying this T cell receptor (beta chain) was detected once. The antigen remains undetermined. The donors were in the roughly 130-subject validation cohort, distinct from the approximately 610-subject first cohort. The V end was cut by 7 bases, the J end by 1 base, with 10 bases between. Per the germline V gene, CDR1 is LNHDA and CDR2 is SQIVND (reference sequence). This CDR3 is built from 14 residues. TCRdb's copy holds only in-frame clones and misses some; the assay was immunoSEQ multiplex PCR. The table includes about 160,000 clones, approximately 80% detected once. The record originates from a study of cytomegalovirus exposure and HLA in healthy donors. Study-wide findings and caveats: Specificity of a few CMV-associated chains for CMV antigens was verified in vitro.

The chain is built from TRBV19 and TRBJ2-2; possibly TRBD1 for D (6 bases). Sample: PBMCs. The TCR sequence derives from a man aged 30 to 39 in good health and CMV-seropositive. In nucleotides, the CDR3 is TGTGCCAGTAAAAAGACAGGGAACACCGGGGAGCTGTTTTTT. This gives the protein CASKKTGNTGELFF.